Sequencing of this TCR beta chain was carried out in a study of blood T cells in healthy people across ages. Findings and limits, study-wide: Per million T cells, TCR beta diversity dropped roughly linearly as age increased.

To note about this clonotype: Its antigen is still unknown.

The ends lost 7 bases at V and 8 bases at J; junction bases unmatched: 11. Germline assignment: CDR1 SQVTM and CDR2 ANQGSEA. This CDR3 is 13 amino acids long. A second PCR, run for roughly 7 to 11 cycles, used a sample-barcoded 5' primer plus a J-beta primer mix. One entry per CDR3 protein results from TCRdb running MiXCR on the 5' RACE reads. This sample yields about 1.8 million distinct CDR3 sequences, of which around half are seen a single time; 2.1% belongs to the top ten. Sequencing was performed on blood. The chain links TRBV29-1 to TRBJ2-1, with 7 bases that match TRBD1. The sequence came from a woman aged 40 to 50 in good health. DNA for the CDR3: TGCAGCGAAAAGGGGGCGTTGACCCATGAGCAGTTCTTC. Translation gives CSEKGALTHEQFF.